The entry below gives a single T cell receptor (beta chain) sequence along with its context. Per the authors' pipeline: Amplification of reference gene primers was used by the study to estimate nucleated cell counts. The assay was immunoSEQ multiplex PCR, and TCRdb's table has in-frame clones only and misses some. V, J and clone size are those of that table, while D and trimming were read from the DNA. The top ten hold around 4.9% of the sample, which has 65,000 to 75,000 clones, approximately 92% seen once. The sample is drawn from a study of blood T cell repertoires in COVID-19. Looking at the study overall: Acute-phase and convalescent COVID-19 samples originated in the United States, Italy and Spain. The analysed material was cDNA or gDNA that came from T cells, B-cell-depleted T cells, or PBMCs.

This CDR3 region has 14 residues. Trimming took 0 bases from V and 6 from J, leaving 12 bases between them. In germline, CDR1 is MNHEY, CDR2 SVGAGI. Sequencing was done on a sample of peripheral blood. This TCR came from a woman aged 45-59 years with active COVID-19. V usage is TRBV6-5 and J usage is TRBJ2-7, with D maybe TRBD1 (5 bases). The CDR3 region is CASSYSSHRSEQYF. The CDR3 DNA is TGTGCCAGCAGTTACTCGTCGCACAGGAGCGAGCAGTACTTC.